A single sample is the source of the 11 T cell receptor beta chains below, sequenced in a study of shared clonotypes between healthy human individuals. Sequencing used immunoSEQ multiplex PCR; TCRdb keeps in-frame clones, though not all of them. The table includes under 2,500,000 clones, approximately 96% detected once. What was sequenced was naive CD4+ T cells sorted from blood. The subset: CD45RA+ positively selected. The receptors were sampled from a man younger than 35 in good health.

V is TRBV6-1 and J is TRBJ1-2; D not certain. The CDR3 has 13 amino acids. V lost 10 bases, J lost 4 bases, and 16 bases lay in between. The germline gives CDR1 MNHNS, CDR2 SASEGT. The CDR3 protein is CATRNSPPYGYTF. The CDR3 DNA is TGTGCCACCCGAAATTCGCCACCCTATGGCTACACCTTC.

This clone was detected once. CDR3 in amino acids: CASSGGLAGRYEQYF. CDR3 sequence (DNA): TGTGCCAGCAGCGGAGGTCTAGCGGGCCGCTACGAGCAGTACTTC. The rearrangement uses TRBV6-6 and TRBJ2-7; 8 bases fit TRBD2. Looked up from germline, CDR1 is MNHNY and CDR2 is SVGAGI (reference sequence). The CDR3 extends over 15 amino acids. J gave up 3 bases and V 6 bases, and 10 bases lay outside the gene matches.

Only a few counts were recorded for this clone. The chain joins TRBV30 to TRBJ1-6; no clear D gene. The CDR3 is made up of 12 amino acids. The ends were cut back, 4 bases at V and 4 bases at J, with 5 bases in the middle. Germline CDR1 is GTSNPN and CDR2 is SVGIG (reference sequence). CDR3 sequence reads: CAWTDYNSPLHF. As DNA, the CDR3 is TGTGCCTGGACAGATTATAATTCACCCCTCCACTTT.

The chain is built from TRBV19 and TRBJ1-5; D unclear. This CDR3 has 15 residues. Germline V lookup: CDR1 LNHDA, CDR2 SQIVND (reference sequence). Deletions cut 6 bases from V and 0 bases from J, with 12 bases between. CDR3 amino acids: CASRRDIYSNQPQHF. The CDR3 DNA reads TGTGCCAGTAGAAGAGACATTTATAGCAATCAGCCCCAGCATTTT. The entire variable domain, with the rest obtained from reference TRBV19 and TRBJ1-5, is as follows: DGGITQSPKYLFRKEGQNVTLSCEQNLNHDAMYWYRQDPGQGLRLIYYSQIVNDFQKGDIAEGYSVSREKKESFPLTVTSAQKNPTAFYLCASRRDIYSNQPQHFGDGTRLSIL.

The chain links TRBV29-1 to TRBJ2-3; D is possibly TRBD1 or TRBD2 (6 bases each). Trimming shortened V by 4 bases and J by 3 bases, and 11 bases separated the two germline ends. The CDR3 is made up of 13 amino acids. Germline assignment: CDR1 SQVTM and CDR2 ANQGSEA. CDR3 residues: CSVATGRTDTQYF. CDR3 DNA: TGCAGCGTTGCAACAGGGAGGACAGATACGCAGTATTTT.

This chain connects TRBV5-4 to TRBJ1-4, with D uncertain. The V gene's germline CDR1 is SGHNT and CDR2 YYREEE (reference sequence). CDR3 length equals 15 residues. Trimming removed 0 bases at V and 4 bases at J, with 10 bases between. In DNA form, the CDR3 reads TGTGCCAGCAGCTTGGCCGATAACTATAATGAAAAACTGTTTTTT. It is translated as CASSLADNYNEKLFF.

This clone appeared once. V is TRBV6-1 and J is TRBJ2-7, with 8 bases that match TRBD1. From germline, CDR1 is MNHNS and CDR2 SASEGT. The CDR3 contains 14 residues. V gave up 6 bases and J gave up 3 bases; unmatched junction bases: 7. In DNA form, the CDR3 reads TGTGCCAGCAGCCCCGCAGGGGGCCGCTACGAGCAGTACTTC. Translated, it gives CASSPAGGRYEQYF.

The V call is TRBV11-3, the J call TRBJ2-2; no firm D call. V was clipped by 5 bases and J by 6 bases, with 13 bases between them. Germline CDR1 is SGHNT and CDR2 is YENEEA. This CDR3 is built from 14 residues. The CDR3 here is CASSDRLSPGELFF. The CDR3 nucleotides read TGTGCCAGCAGCGATCGTTTATCACCCGGGGAGCTGTTTTTT.

In this sample, this clone turned up once. The V and J genes are TRBV5-4 and TRBJ1-1; 7 bases are shared with TRBD1. V shed 4 bases, J shed 1 base, and the junction held 7 bases outside the gene matches. The CDR3 sequence is 15 residues long. Germline loops: CDR1 SGHNT, CDR2 YYREEE (reference sequence). The CDR3 loop is CASSPYGTANTEAFF. DNA of the CDR3: TGTGCCAGCAGCCCCTACGGGACAGCGAACACTGAAGCTTTCTTT.

The chain uses TRBV7-2 and TRBJ2-7; 7 bases are a match to TRBD2. The germline V gene has CDR1 SGHTA and CDR2 FQGNSA. This CDR3 comprises 15 residues. V gave up 5 bases and J gave up 3 bases; unmatched junction bases: 10. The CDR3 sequence is CASSPSGVDGYEQYF. The DNA of the CDR3 is TGTGCCAGCAGCCCGAGCGGGGTTGATGGCTACGAGCAGTACTTC.

A remark on this clone: Other DNA sequences within the sample encode an identical CDR3. This chain uses TRBV7-2 with TRBJ1-2, with a tentative D call TRBD1 (5 bases). The V gene lost 4 bases and the J gene lost 3 bases, with 15 bases spanning the gap. The CDR3 spans 15 residues. The germline V gene encodes CDR1 SGHTA and CDR2 FQGNSA. The CDR3 coding sequence is TGTGCCAGCAGCTCCCGGGACCGGGGGGACTATGGCTACACCTTC. This codes for CASSSRDRGDYGYTF.